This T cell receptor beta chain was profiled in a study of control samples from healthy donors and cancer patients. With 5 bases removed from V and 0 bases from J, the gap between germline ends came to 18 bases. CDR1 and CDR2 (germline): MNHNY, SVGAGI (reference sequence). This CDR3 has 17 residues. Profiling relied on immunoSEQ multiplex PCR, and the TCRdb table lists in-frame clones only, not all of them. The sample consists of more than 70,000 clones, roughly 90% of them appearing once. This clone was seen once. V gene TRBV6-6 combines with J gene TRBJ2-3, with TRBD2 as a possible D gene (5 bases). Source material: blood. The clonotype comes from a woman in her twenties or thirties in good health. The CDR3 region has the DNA TGTGCCAGCAGTCCCCTTGGGCGGCGGACTAGCACAGATACGCAGTATTTT. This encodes CASSPLGRRTSTDTQYF.